The rows below give T cell receptor beta chains drawn from one sample of a study of OX40 agonist ivuxolimab in advanced cancers. The assay was immunoSEQ multiplex PCR, and TCRdb's table has in-frame clones only and misses some. The table records 80,000 to 95,000 clones, 80% to 90% of them present only once. The source material was CD4+ or CD8+ T cells sorted from blood, sampled in a trial of the OX40 agonist ivuxolimab. All receptors come from an adult with an advanced solid tumor such as melanoma, head and neck, liver or kidney cancer. Each CDR3 is given with its conserved first and last residue. A D gene is named only where the DNA matches it firmly. The size entry is marked missing in some rows and otherwise reads once, few, many or a size class.

CDR3 DNA	CDR3 protein	clone size	J gene	D gene	V gene
TGTGCCAGCAGTCCGACAGGGAGATTTCAGCCCCAGCATTTT	CASSPTGRFQPQHF	-	TRBJ1-5	TRBD1	TRBV28
TGCGCCAGCAGCCAAGATAACTACAGCAGAGCGCAGTATTTT	CASSQDNYSRAQYF	-	TRBJ2-3	-	TRBV5-4
TGTGCCTGGAGTAGGCTAGGAATCACCGGGGAGCTGTTTTTT	CAWSRLGITGELFF	many	TRBJ2-2	-	TRBV30
TGCGCCAGCAGCACGGGACAGTATGAAAAACTGTTTTTT	CASSTGQYEKLFF	-	TRBJ1-4	TRBD1	TRBV5-1
TGTGCCAGCAGACGGGGGGGGTTGGGTGAGCAGTACTTC	CASRRGGLGEQYF	-	TRBJ2-7	TRBD2	TRBV7-6
TGTGCCTCGGAGGGGCCTGGGGCCAACGTCCTGACTTTC	CASEGPGANVLTF	-	TRBJ2-6	-	TRBV28
TGCGCCAGCCTAGGACCAAGTCCGTCCGAGCAGTACTTC	CASLGPSPSEQYF	-	TRBJ2-7	-	TRBV4-3
TGTGCCAGCAGCCTGGGACAGGGGGCTAATCAGCCCCAGCATTTT	CASSLGQGANQPQHF	-	TRBJ1-5	TRBD1	TRBV6-6
TGTGCCAGCAGTTTCGGGCGGGGGGGCAGGGAGACCCAGTACTTC	CASSFGRGGRETQYF	-	TRBJ2-5	TRBD2	TRBV27
TGCGCCAGCAGCCCAACCCACAGGGTTATTGGCTACACCTTC	CASSPTHRVIGYTF	-	TRBJ1-2	-	TRBV5-1
TGCGCCAGCAGCTCCGGGGACAGGGGAATTAATAGCAATCAGCCCCAGCATTTT	CASSSGDRGINSNQPQHF	-	TRBJ1-5	TRBD1	TRBV7-2
TGTGCCAGCAGCTTAGCGCTCTCCCTTGAGCAGTTCTTC	CASSLALSLEQFF	-	TRBJ2-1	-	TRBV7-9
TGTGCCACGTCGGGGGTGGGGAACACTGAAGCTTTCTTT	CATSGVGNTEAFF	-	TRBJ1-1	-	TRBV10-3
TGCGCCAGAACGAGCCGGACAGGGACGAGTGGCTACACCTTC	CARTSRTGTSGYTF	-	TRBJ1-2	TRBD1	TRBV23-1
TGTGCCAGCAGCAAAGTAGGAACAGGACAGGATAATTCACCCCTCCACTTT	CASSKVGTGQDNSPLHF	few	TRBJ1-6	-	TRBV21-1
TGTGCCAGCAGTTTCGGAAGCTGGACCACAGGGGACACCATATATTTT	CASSFGSWTTGDTIYF	-	TRBJ1-3	TRBD1	TRBV28
TGTGCCACTTCCCACCTTTTGGGCGAGTGCACAGATACGCAGTATTTT	CATSHLLGECTDTQYF	-	TRBJ2-3	-	TRBV6-9
TGTGCCAGCAGTCCCGGACAGGGCCGGATAGCTTTCTTT	CASSPGQGRIAFF	-	TRBJ1-1	TRBD1	TRBV6-5
TGCGCCAGCAGCTTGGTTTTTGGTGGGGACGGGGAGCTGTTTTTT	CASSLVFGGDGELFF	-	TRBJ2-2	-	TRBV5-1
TGTGCCAGCAGTTTACTCGTAGTAGCGCCCGGGGAGCTGTTTTTT	CASSLLVVAPGELFF	-	TRBJ2-2	-	TRBV28
TGCGCCAGCAGCTTGGCCTTCGGGCAGGGGGCTGACGAGCAGTACTTC	CASSLAFGQGADEQYF	-	TRBJ2-7	TRBD1	TRBV5-1
TGTGCCTGGAGTGCCCCCGGCGAGGGACAGTATGGCTACACCTTC	CAWSAPGEGQYGYTF	-	TRBJ1-2	TRBD1	TRBV30
TGTGCCAGCAGTTATGGGGCAGGAGATACGCAGTATTTT	CASSYGAGDTQYF	-	TRBJ2-3	-	TRBV27
TGTGCCAGCAGCGTGACGGACAGCCTTTTCGAAAACACCATATATTTT	CASSVTDSLFENTIYF	-	TRBJ1-3	-	TRBV9
TGCGCCAGCAGCCAAGAGGTGGCGAGGGAAGCTTTCTTT	CASSQEVAREAFF	few	TRBJ1-1	-	TRBV4-3
TGTGCCAGCAGCTCGAGGACTAGCGGGGAAAATGAGCAGTTCTTC	CASSSRTSGENEQFF	-	TRBJ2-1	TRBD2	TRBV7-2
TGTGCCAGCAGCGTAGATCCGGGACAAGCCAGGGGCTACACCTTC	CASSVDPGQARGYTF	-	TRBJ1-2	-	TRBV9
TGTGCCAGCAGCTTGGCCGGGACAGGGTACAATGAGCAGTTCTTC	CASSLAGTGYNEQFF	-	TRBJ2-1	TRBD1	TRBV11-2
TGTGCCAGCAGTTTATCCGGCTACACAGATACGCAGTATTTT	CASSLSGYTDTQYF	-	TRBJ2-3	-	TRBV28
TGTGCCAGCACCCCGGACAGGGGGAACTATGGCTACACCTTC	CASTPDRGNYGYTF	-	TRBJ1-2	TRBD1	TRBV7-8
TGCGCCAGCAGCGGGAAAAGGGCGGACCAAGAGACCCAGTACTTC	CASSGKRADQETQYF	few	TRBJ2-5	-	TRBV5-1
TGTGCCAGCAGCCCTCAGCCCGGGACAGGGGGTACAGATACGCAGTATTTT	CASSPQPGTGGTDTQYF	-	TRBJ2-3	TRBD1	TRBV7-3
TGTGCCAGCAGCCTCCTCGTCGGGGTGAACACTGAAGCTTTCTTT	CASSLLVGVNTEAFF	-	TRBJ1-1	-	TRBV11-3